This T cell receptor (beta chain) emerged from a study of T cell repertoires in cytomegalovirus infection. Overall study results and limits: CMV-specific TCR beta clonotypes restricted by HLA-C dominated the ex vivo response. Based on cumulative public TCR beta family frequency, carriers of CMV plus the relevant HLA were identified.

MiXCR, run by TCRdb on the reads, gives a single entry per CDR3 protein. The sample contains 100,000 to 120,000 distinct CDR3 sequences, over 25% of which appear only once. With respect to this clonotype: As yet, its antigen is unknown.

The receptor's source is a human donor in good health (CMV status not recorded). Some clones in this sample may be carry-over from other donors' samples. Sequencing was performed on CD8+ T cells from cultured PBMCs, taken from culture after CMV antigen stimulation.

The CDR3 loop is CASSHDSGGAGEQYF. CDR3 bases: TGCGCCAGCAGCCACGATAGCGGGGGGGCTGGGGAGCAGTACTTC. The chain uses TRBV4-1 and TRBJ2-7, with 11 bases that match TRBD2. V lost 3 bases and J lost 7; bases outside the gene matches: 8. CDR1 is MGHRA and CDR2 is YSYEKL in the germline V gene. This CDR3 has 15 amino acids.